The following is a TCR beta chain sequence with its context. Its antigen remains unknown. Sequencing was performed with immunoSEQ multiplex PCR; in TCRdb, only in-frame clones are kept and a portion is missing. The table has roughly 99,000 clones, roughly 90% seen once. Trimming pared 0 bases from V and 2 bases from J, leaving 14 bases between. The CDR3 covers 17 residues. CDR1 is LNHNV, CDR2 YYDKDF, per germline (reference sequence). This record belongs to a study of T cell responses to AZD1222 COVID-19 vaccine. General study points: The span of vaccine-associated CD4 TCRs extended across spike, with dominance at 160-218 and 743-854. The sample set comprised mostly white British donors with more females, and clonal diversity was possibly underestimated. There were repertoire samples only from the period after the peak T cell response.

The specimen comprised peripheral blood, sampled 28 days after the second AZD1222 dose. The chain couples TRBV15 to TRBJ1-3; D call uncertain. This clonotype originated in an adult who received the AZD1222 COVID-19 vaccine. The CDR3 nucleotides are TGTGCCACCAGCAGAGATATCGGCCCCGGGGCTGGAAACACCATATATTTT. Its translation: CATSRDIGPGAGNTIYF.